Listed below are T cell receptor beta chains from one sample, sequenced in a study of T cell repertoires in cytomegalovirus infection. Antigens of these TCRs are unknown. TCRdb reprocessed the reads via MiXCR and lists one record per CDR3 protein. The repertoire holds approximately 600,000 distinct CDR3 sequences, with over 35% as singletons. Sequencing was performed on cultured PBMCs, taken from culture after CMV antigen stimulation. The receptor set was obtained from a human donor in good health (CMV status not recorded). Some clones in this sample may be carry-over from other donors' samples. Both conserved end residues are part of each CDR3. Fields, in order: J gene, clone size, D gene, V gene, CDR3 DNA, CDR3 protein. D genes are given only for firm matches. Size is omitted from some rows. Given values are once, few, many or a class for expanded clones.

J gene: TRBJ2-6; clone size: many; D gene: NA; V gene: TRBV7-8; CDR3 DNA: TGTGCCAGCAGCTTAGGCAGCCACTCTGGGGCCAACGTCCTGACTTTC; CDR3 protein: CASSLGSHSGANVLTF
J gene: TRBJ2-5; clone size: NA; D gene: TRBD2; V gene: TRBV6-2/TRBV6-3; CDR3 DNA: TGTGCCAGCAGCCCTGGGACTAGCGGGACACGTTCAGAGACCCAGTACTTC; CDR3 protein: CASSPGTSGTRSETQYF
J gene: TRBJ1-5; clone size: NA; D gene: NA; V gene: TRBV5-1; CDR3 DNA: TGCGCCAGCAGCTTGGAGGGGGGGGGACAGCCCCAGCATTTT; CDR3 protein: CASSLEGGGQPQHF
J gene: TRBJ2-7; clone size: NA; D gene: TRBD1; V gene: TRBV7-9; CDR3 DNA: TGTGCCAGCAGCAGGCGACAGGGATACTACGAGCAGTACTTC; CDR3 protein: CASSRRQGYYEQYF
J gene: TRBJ2-3; clone size: few; D gene: NA; V gene: TRBV4-3; CDR3 DNA: TGCGCCAGCAGCCAAGTGCTAGCAAGTAGCACAGATACGCAGTATTTT; CDR3 protein: CASSQVLASSTDTQYF
J gene: TRBJ1-5; clone size: NA; D gene: TRBD1; V gene: TRBV28; CDR3 DNA: TGTGCCAGCATCGGGGGTCACAGGGGGACTCAGCCCCAGCATTTT; CDR3 protein: CASIGGHRGTQPQHF
J gene: TRBJ2-7; clone size: NA; D gene: TRBD1; V gene: TRBV19; CDR3 DNA: TGTGCCAGTACCTCGCGCTGGACAGGGGACTACGAGCAGTACTTC; CDR3 protein: CASTSRWTGDYEQYF
J gene: TRBJ1-1; clone size: NA; D gene: TRBD1; V gene: TRBV20-1; CDR3 DNA: TGCAGTGCTAGAGTCCCCCTACAGGGGACTGAAGCTTTCTTT; CDR3 protein: CSARVPLQGTEAFF
J gene: TRBJ1-5; clone size: NA; D gene: TRBD1; V gene: TRBV19; CDR3 DNA: TGTGCCAGTACCCGGGGACAGGGGAGAGATCAGCCCCAGCATTTT; CDR3 protein: CASTRGQGRDQPQHF
J gene: TRBJ2-3; clone size: NA; D gene: NA; V gene: TRBV20-1; CDR3 DNA: TGCAGTGCTATCTCCCGGGCGGTCACAGATACGCAGTATTTT; CDR3 protein: CSAISRAVTDTQYF
J gene: TRBJ1-1; clone size: many; D gene: NA; V gene: TRBV7-2; CDR3 DNA: TGTGCCAGCAGCATCCCGGGACGGAGCACTGAAGCTTTCTTT; CDR3 protein: CASSIPGRSTEAFF
J gene: TRBJ2-2; clone size: NA; D gene: NA; V gene: TRBV7-8; CDR3 DNA: TGTGCCAGCAGCTTAGGGTCGGGGACAACGGCCGGGGAGCTGTTTTTT; CDR3 protein: CASSLGSGTTAGELFF
J gene: TRBJ2-5; clone size: NA; D gene: NA; V gene: TRBV4-2; CDR3 DNA: TGTGCCAGCAGCCAAGGGGGCCGGGGCGTGGAGACCCAGTACTTC; CDR3 protein: CASSQGGRGVETQYF
J gene: TRBJ1-1; clone size: NA; D gene: NA; V gene: TRBV6-1; CDR3 DNA: TGTGCCACGGCTCCTTTCGGGACGGGGAACACTGAAGCTTTCTTT; CDR3 protein: CATAPFGTGNTEAFF
J gene: TRBJ2-1; clone size: NA; D gene: TRBD2; V gene: TRBV5-6; CDR3 DNA: TGTGCCAGCAGCTGGACTAGTGAGGTTGAGCAGTTCTTC; CDR3 protein: CASSWTSEVEQFF
J gene: TRBJ2-7; clone size: NA; D gene: NA; V gene: TRBV4-3; CDR3 DNA: TGCGCCAGCAGCCAAGGGGGGACCGCTGCGTACGAGCAGTACTTC; CDR3 protein: CASSQGGTAAYEQYF
J gene: TRBJ1-5; clone size: NA; D gene: NA; V gene: TRBV19; CDR3 DNA: TGTGCCAGTAGTATGTTGGAGAATCAGCCCCAGCATTTT; CDR3 protein: CASSMLENQPQHF
J gene: TRBJ2-2; clone size: few; D gene: NA; V gene: TRBV7-8; CDR3 DNA: TGTGCCAGCAGCTTAGAAGGGGAATCATGGACCGGGGAGCTGTTTTTT; CDR3 protein: CASSLEGESWTGELFF
J gene: TRBJ1-6; clone size: NA; D gene: NA; V gene: TRBV2; CDR3 DNA: TGTGCCAGCACTGAAAGGGTACATAATTCACCCCTCCACTTT; CDR3 protein: CASTERVHNSPLHF
J gene: TRBJ1-2; clone size: NA; D gene: NA; V gene: TRBV20-1; CDR3 DNA: TGCAGTGCCCGGGAATCTTGGTATGGCTACACCTTC; CDR3 protein: CSARESWYGYTF
J gene: TRBJ2-5; clone size: few; D gene: TRBD1; V gene: TRBV7-6; CDR3 DNA: TGTGCCAGCAGCTCCACTGGTGGGACAGGTCGTGGAGAGACCCAGTACTTC; CDR3 protein: CASSSTGGTGRGETQYF
J gene: TRBJ1-5; clone size: NA; D gene: NA; V gene: TRBV14; CDR3 DNA: TGTGCCAACACTAACACAGGGCGATGGGGTCAGCCCCAGCATTTT; CDR3 protein: CANTNTGRWGQPQHF
J gene: TRBJ2-1; clone size: NA; D gene: NA; V gene: TRBV19; CDR3 DNA: TGTGCCAGCCGCCGTCGCCAGGCCAGCTCCTACAATGAGCAGTTCTTC; CDR3 protein: CASRRRQASSYNEQFF
J gene: TRBJ2-7; clone size: many; D gene: NA; V gene: TRBV7-2; CDR3 DNA: TGTGCCAGCAGCTCGCCCCAGTCCCTTTCCTACGAGCAGTACTTC; CDR3 protein: CASSSPQSLSYEQYF
J gene: TRBJ2-1; clone size: NA; D gene: NA; V gene: TRBV6-1; CDR3 DNA: TGTGCCAGCAGTGAAACGCTAGATCCCTACAATGAGCAGTTCTTC; CDR3 protein: CASSETLDPYNEQFF
J gene: TRBJ2-1; clone size: NA; D gene: NA; V gene: TRBV20-1; CDR3 DNA: TGCAGTGCTTGGACGGGATCCTTAGCCTACAATGAGCAGTTCTTC; CDR3 protein: CSAWTGSLAYNEQFF
J gene: TRBJ1-5; clone size: NA; D gene: TRBD1; V gene: TRBV19; CDR3 DNA: TGTGCCAGTAGTAGGACAGGGGGGAAGCCGAATCAGCCCCAGCATTTT; CDR3 protein: CASSRTGGKPNQPQHF
J gene: TRBJ2-2; clone size: NA; D gene: NA; V gene: TRBV7-2; CDR3 DNA: TGTGCCAGCAGCTTCGCCCCGTTTAGGCAGAACACCGGGGAGCTGTTTTTT; CDR3 protein: CASSFAPFRQNTGELFF
J gene: TRBJ1-2; clone size: NA; D gene: NA; V gene: TRBV19; CDR3 DNA: TGTGCCAGTAGGACCGGGACAACTTATGGCTACACCTTC; CDR3 protein: CASRTGTTYGYTF